This T cell receptor beta chain was recorded in a study of OX40 agonist ivuxolimab in advanced cancers. Turning to this clone: The antigen remains undetermined.

Method: immunoSEQ multiplex PCR; TCRdb's copy keeps in-frame clones and lacks some. The sample contains fewer than 60,000 clones, roughly nine tenths of which appear only once. The CDR3 covers 14 residues. The germline V gene encodes CDR1 SQVTM and CDR2 ANQGSEA. Study results and caveats: Relative to CD4+, CD8+ T cells held more expanded clones on average.

The chain links TRBV29-1 to TRBJ2-5; 9 bases match TRBD2. The DNA end favors TRBJ2-7, so the J call may be wrong. The source was CD4+ or CD8+ T cells sorted from blood, collected in a trial of the OX40 agonist ivuxolimab. This receptor was taken from an adult with an advanced solid tumor such as melanoma, head and neck, liver or kidney cancer. CDR3 sequence (DNA): TGCAGCGTTTCCCCTAGCGGGGCTGGCTACGAGCAGTACTTC. Translation: CSVSPSGAGYEQYF.